A selection of T cell receptor beta chains follows, all from one sample in a study of blood T cell repertoires in COVID-19. Sequencing was performed with immunoSEQ multiplex PCR; in TCRdb, only in-frame clones are kept and a portion is missing. The table lists about 230,000 clones, around 83% of them singletons. What was sequenced was peripheral blood. All receptors derive from an elderly man with acute or convalescent COVID-19. The CDR3 runs from the conserved cysteine through the conserved F or W. The D gene is left open where the match is weak. Clone size is not always given. Where it is, it says once, few, many or a class for expanded clones.

TRBD1	TRBV30	TRBJ1-5	.	CAWAGQGVQPQHF	TGTGCCTGGGCGGGACAGGGTGTTCAGCCCCAGCATTTT
TRBD1	TRBV9	TRBJ1-2	once	CASSVTGDYGYTF	TGTGCCAGCAGCGTGACAGGGGACTATGGCTACACCTTC
.	TRBV6-5	TRBJ1-2	.	CASRGTPANYGYTF	TGTGCCAGCCGGGGGACGCCCGCTAACTATGGCTACACCTTC
.	TRBV3-1/TRBV3-2	TRBJ2-3	.	CASSRPHGSDTQYF	TGTGCCAGCAGCCGCCCGCATGGCTCAGATACGCAGTATTTT
.	TRBV19	TRBJ2-5	.	CASSIVGAVGETQYF	TGTGCCAGTAGTATAGTAGGGGCAGTTGGAGAGACCCAGTACTTC
TRBD1	TRBV5-1	TRBJ2-3	.	CASSAPGQGTDTQYF	TGCGCCAGCAGCGCACCGGGACAGGGCACAGATACGCAGTATTTT
TRBD1	TRBV15	TRBJ2-5	.	CATSTNRGQETQYF	TGTGCCACCAGCACGAACAGGGGCCAAGAGACCCAGTACTTC
TRBD2	TRBV7-3	TRBJ2-2	.	CASSLTTSGRAGELFF	TGTGCCAGCAGCTTAACTACTAGCGGGAGGGCCGGGGAGCTGTTTTTT
.	TRBV5-4	TRBJ2-3	.	CASSQGIGTDTQYF	TGTGCCAGCAGCCAGGGGATCGGGACAGATACGCAGTATTTT
TRBD2	TRBV30	TRBJ2-7	.	CAWSVLAGGPGYEQYF	TGTGCCTGGAGTGTACTGGCGGGAGGGCCTGGCTACGAGCAGTACTTC
TRBD1	TRBV15	TRBJ1-1	.	CATSKEQGAGEAFF	TGTGCCACCAGCAAGGAGCAGGGGGCTGGGGAAGCTTTCTTT
.	TRBV15	TRBJ2-7	.	CATSRERTPSYEQYF	TGTGCCACCAGCAGAGAGAGGACACCCTCCTACGAGCAGTACTTC
.	TRBV12-3/TRBV12-4	TRBJ2-6	.	CAISYSGANVLTF	TGTGCCATCTCGTACTCTGGGGCCAACGTCCTGACTTTC
.	TRBV30	TRBJ1-3	few	CAWNPTSGNTIYF	TGTGCCTGGAATCCGACTAGTGGAAACACCATATATTTT
TRBD1	TRBV28	TRBJ1-2	.	CASSLPQTGWTGYTF	TGTGCCAGCAGTTTACCACAGACAGGGTGGACTGGCTACACCTTC
.	TRBV9	TRBJ2-1	once	CASSVGVGEQFF	TGTGCCAGCAGCGTCGGGGTTGGTGAGCAGTTCTTC
.	TRBV29-1	TRBJ2-7	.	CSARGSYYEQYF	TGCAGCGCGAGAGGATCATACTACGAGCAGTACTTC
.	TRBV7-8	TRBJ1-3	once	CASSSVGGTIYF	TGTGCCAGCAGCTCAGTGGGGGGCACCATATATTTT
TRBD2	TRBV2	TRBJ2-3	.	CASSLGLAGSGDTQYF	TGTGCCAGCTCTCTCGGGCTAGCGGGGTCCGGGGATACGCAGTATTTT
TRBD1	TRBV2	TRBJ1-1	.	CATTPRQGMNTEAFF	TGTGCCACCACCCCGAGACAGGGGATGAACACTGAAGCTTTCTTT
.	TRBV10-1	TRBJ2-7	.	CASSEYRTATYEQYF	TGCGCCAGCAGTGAGTACAGGACAGCAACCTACGAGCAGTACTTC
TRBD1	TRBV4-1	TRBJ2-6	.	CASSQDEGAQGANVLTF	TGCGCCAGCAGCCAAGATGAGGGGGCGCAAGGGGCCAACGTCCTGACTTTC
TRBD1	TRBV5-1	TRBJ1-5	.	CASSSGFFPICGTGGRNQPQHF	TGCGCCAGCAGCTCTGGGTTTTTCCCCATATGCGGGACAGGGGGCAGGAATCAGCCCCAGCATTTT
.	TRBV6-1	TRBJ2-7	few	CASSVGKSRTAYEQYF	TGTGCCAGCAGTGTGGGCAAGTCCCGCACAGCCTACGAGCAGTACTTC
.	TRBV10-1	TRBJ1-5	.	CASSPARQGRYSNQPQHF	TGCGCCAGCAGCCCGGCGAGGCAGGGCCGATATAGCAATCAGCCCCAGCATTTT
.	TRBV5-1	TRBJ2-3	.	CASSEDIARGPTQYF	TGCGCCAGCAGCGAGGACATAGCAAGGGGTCCGACGCAGTATTTT
.	TRBV7-9	TRBJ1-2	.	CASSLRGGYGYTF	TGTGCCAGCAGCCTCAGGGGTGGCTATGGCTACACCTTC
TRBD1	TRBV6-2/TRBV6-3	TRBJ2-7	.	CASSLTGVSSEQYF	TGTGCCAGCAGTTTAACAGGGGTGTCCAGCGAGCAGTACTTC
TRBD2	TRBV5-1	TRBJ2-5	.	CASSGSGGNQETQYF	TGCGCCAGCAGCGGTAGCGGGGGGAACCAAGAGACCCAGTACTTC
TRBD1	TRBV3-1/TRBV3-2	TRBJ2-7	once	CASKDRGRGYEQYF	TGTGCCAGCAAAGACAGGGGGAGGGGCTACGAGCAGTACTTC
.	TRBV7-8	TRBJ2-7	.	CASSLATGSSYEQYF	TGTGCCAGCAGCTTAGCCACTGGTTCATCCTACGAGCAGTACTTC
.	TRBV24-1	TRBJ1-2	.	CATRDSNYGYTF	TGTGCCACCAGAGACAGTAACTATGGCTACACCTTC
TRBD1	TRBV11-3	TRBJ2-5	.	CASSPSTGAETQYF	TGTGCCAGCAGCCCATCGACAGGGGCGGAGACCCAGTACTTC
.	TRBV4-1	TRBJ2-1	.	CASSQDLAWRAGGEQFF	TGCGCCAGCAGCCAAGATTTGGCGTGGCGAGCGGGTGGTGAGCAGTTCTTC
TRBD1	TRBV5-4	TRBJ2-7	.	CASSLDRGDEQYF	TGTGCCAGCAGCTTGGACAGGGGAGACGAGCAGTACTTC
.	TRBV10-3	TRBJ1-2	.	CATFRERDYGYTF	TGTGCCACATTCAGGGAGCGGGACTATGGCTACACCTTC
.	TRBV6-5	TRBJ2-7	.	CVSQDYEQYF	TGTGTCTCGCAGGACTACGAGCAGTACTTC
.	TRBV6-6	TRBJ1-4	.	CASSYEAINEKLFF	TGTGCCAGCAGTTACGAGGCTATTAATGAAAAACTGTTTTTT
TRBD2	TRBV7-2	TRBJ2-7	.	CASSPGGGNYEQYF	TGTGCCAGCAGCCCCGGGGGAGGGAACTACGAGCAGTACTTC
TRBD1	TRBV2	TRBJ2-7	few	CASSDSGGPYEQYF	TGTGCCAGCAGTGATTCAGGGGGCCCCTACGAGCAGTACTTC
TRBD1	TRBV27	TRBJ1-5	.	CASSPYRDRFQPQHF	TGTGCCAGCAGTCCGTATCGGGACAGATTTCAGCCCCAGCATTTT
TRBD1	TRBV3-1/TRBV3-2	TRBJ1-4	.	CASSSRQGKNEKLFF	TGTGCCAGCAGCTCACGACAGGGAAAAAATGAAAAACTGTTTTTT
.	TRBV10-3	TRBJ2-6	.	CAISGNRVGANVLTF	TGTGCCATCAGTGGCAACAGGGTTGGGGCCAACGTCCTGACTTTC
.	TRBV29-1	TRBJ1-1	once	CSVERGLLNTEAFF	TGCAGCGTTGAAAGGGGCTTGCTGAACACTGAAGCTTTCTTT
TRBD1	TRBV4-1	TRBJ2-2	.	CASSPLFRQGDTGELFF	TGCGCCAGCAGCCCTTTATTCAGACAGGGGGACACCGGGGAGCTGTTTTTT
.	TRBV5-1	TRBJ2-2	.	CASSLVGGDTGELFF	TGCGCCAGCAGCTTGGTTGGGGGCGACACCGGGGAGCTGTTTTTT
.	TRBV5-1	TRBJ1-1	.	CASSFLQANTEAFF	TGCGCCAGCAGCTTTCTACAGGCCAACACTGAAGCTTTCTTT
.	TRBV7-8	TRBJ1-4	.	CASSLPSGLGNEKLFF	TGTGCCAGCAGCTTACCATCGGGGTTAGGTAATGAAAAACTGTTTTTT
.	TRBV28	TRBJ1-1	.	CASIYGVGTEAFF	TGTGCCAGCATCTATGGAGTTGGGACTGAAGCTTTCTTT
.	TRBV2	TRBJ2-3	few	CASSEGVGSWRTDTQYF	TGTGCCAGCAGTGAAGGGGTCGGCAGTTGGAGGACAGATACGCAGTATTTT
.	TRBV6-1	TRBJ2-1	.	CASSEAFNEQFF	TGTGCCAGCAGTGAGGCCTTCAATGAGCAGTTCTTC
TRBD1	TRBV7-8	TRBJ2-7	.	CASRTGTGGYEQYF	TGTGCCAGCAGGACCGGGACAGGGGGCTACGAGCAGTACTTC
TRBD2	TRBV9	TRBJ2-3	.	CASSGSGRQPYDTQYF	TGTGCCAGCAGCGGTAGCGGGAGACAGCCGTACGATACGCAGTATTTT
.	TRBV9	TRBJ2-5	.	CASSVEGGAFLETQYF	TGTGCCAGCAGCGTAGAAGGGGGGGCCTTTCTGGAGACCCAGTACTTC
TRBD1	TRBV6-5	TRBJ2-5	.	CASKGAARETQYF	TGTGCCAGCAAGGGGGCGGCCCGGGAGACCCAGTACTTC
.	TRBV3-1/TRBV3-2	TRBJ2-5	.	CASREAGTTLRGTQYF	TGTGCCAGCAGGGAAGCAGGGACAACTCTTAGGGGGACCCAGTACTTC
TRBD1	TRBV29-1	TRBJ2-1	.	CSVGMGQRRYNEQFF	TGCAGCGTTGGAATGGGACAGAGACGTTACAATGAGCAGTTCTTC